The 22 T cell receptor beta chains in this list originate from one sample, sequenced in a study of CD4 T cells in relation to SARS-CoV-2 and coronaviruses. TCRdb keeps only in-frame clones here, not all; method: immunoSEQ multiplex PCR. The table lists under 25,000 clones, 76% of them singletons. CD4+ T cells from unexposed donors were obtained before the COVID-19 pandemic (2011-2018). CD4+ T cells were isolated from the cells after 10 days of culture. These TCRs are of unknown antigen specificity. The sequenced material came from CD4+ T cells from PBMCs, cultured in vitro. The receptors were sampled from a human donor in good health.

This CDR3 reads CASSLGQGFTDTQYF. CDR3 coding DNA: TGTGCCAGCAGCTTAGGACAGGGCTTCACAGATACGCAGTATTTT. V usage is TRBV7-6 and J usage is TRBJ2-3; TRBD1 agrees at 7 bases. CDR1 is SGHVS, CDR2 FNYEAQ, per germline. The CDR3 consists of 15 residues. V was pared by 1 base and J by 2 bases, with 3 bases of the junction left unmatched.

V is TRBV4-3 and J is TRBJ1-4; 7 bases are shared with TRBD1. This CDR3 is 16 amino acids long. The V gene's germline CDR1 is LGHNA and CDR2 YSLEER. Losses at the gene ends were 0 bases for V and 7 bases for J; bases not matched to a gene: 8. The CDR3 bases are TGCGCCAGCAGCCAAGAGGCGCGGCAGGGGGGTGAAAAACTGTTTTTT. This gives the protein CASSQEARQGGEKLFF.

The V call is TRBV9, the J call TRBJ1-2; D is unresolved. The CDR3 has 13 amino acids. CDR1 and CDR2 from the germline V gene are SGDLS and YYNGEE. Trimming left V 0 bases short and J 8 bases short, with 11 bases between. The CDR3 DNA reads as TGTGCCAGCAGCGTAGTCGCAGACGGGGGCTACACCTTC. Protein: CASSVVADGGYTF. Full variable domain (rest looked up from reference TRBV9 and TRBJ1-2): DSGVTQTPKHLITATGQRVTLRCSPRSGDLSVYWYQQSLDQGLQFLIQYYNGEERAKGNILERFSAQQFPDLHSELNLSSLELGDSALYFCASSVVADGGYTFGSGTRLTVV.

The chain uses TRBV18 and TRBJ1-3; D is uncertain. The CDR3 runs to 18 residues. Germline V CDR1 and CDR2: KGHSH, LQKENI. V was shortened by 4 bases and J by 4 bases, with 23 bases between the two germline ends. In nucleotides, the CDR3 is TGTGCCAGCTCACTTTACACCGGACGGCCTTCGGAGGGAAACACCATATATTTT. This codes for CASSLYTGRPSEGNTIYF.

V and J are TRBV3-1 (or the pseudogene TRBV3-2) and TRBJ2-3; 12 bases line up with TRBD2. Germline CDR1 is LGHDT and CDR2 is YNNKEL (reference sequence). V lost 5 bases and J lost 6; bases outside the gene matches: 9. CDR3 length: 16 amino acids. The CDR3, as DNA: TGTGCCAGCAGCTCCAGACTAGCGGGAGACGACGATACGCAGTATTTT. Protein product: CASSSRLAGDDDTQYF.

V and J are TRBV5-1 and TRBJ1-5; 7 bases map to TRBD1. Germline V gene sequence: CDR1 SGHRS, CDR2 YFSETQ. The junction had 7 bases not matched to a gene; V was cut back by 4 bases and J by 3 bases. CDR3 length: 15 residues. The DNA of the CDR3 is TGCGCCAGCAGCCCCACAGGGGCACACAATCAGCCCCAGCATTTT. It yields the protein CASSPTGAHNQPQHF.

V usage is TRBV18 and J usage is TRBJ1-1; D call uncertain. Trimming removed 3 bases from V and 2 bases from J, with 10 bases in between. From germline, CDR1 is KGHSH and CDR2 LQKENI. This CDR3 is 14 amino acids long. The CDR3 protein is CASSPRNQNTEAFF. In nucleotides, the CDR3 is TGTGCCAGCTCACCGCGAAACCAAAACACTGAAGCTTTCTTT.

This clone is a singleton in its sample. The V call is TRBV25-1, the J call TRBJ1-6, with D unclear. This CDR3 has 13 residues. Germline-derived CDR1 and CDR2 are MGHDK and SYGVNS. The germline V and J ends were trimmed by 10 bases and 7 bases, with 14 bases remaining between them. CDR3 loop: CAIRRSQNSPLHF. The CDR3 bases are TGTGCCATCAGACGGTCCCAAAATTCACCCCTCCACTTT.

In DNA form, the CDR3 reads TGTGCCAGCTCACCAGGGACAGCCTACGAGCAGTACTTC. Protein: CASSPGTAYEQYF. This chain connects TRBV18 to TRBJ2-7, with 7 bases aligning to TRBD1. Germline assignment: CDR1 KGHSH and CDR2 LQKENI. The CDR3 is 13 residues long. The V gene end was trimmed by 2 bases and the J gene end by 2 bases; junction bases not matched to a gene: 0.

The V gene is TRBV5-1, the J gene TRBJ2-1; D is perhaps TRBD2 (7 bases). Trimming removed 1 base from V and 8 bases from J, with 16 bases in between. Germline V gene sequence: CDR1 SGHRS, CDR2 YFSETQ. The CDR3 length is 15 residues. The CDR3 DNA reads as TGCGCCAGCAGCTTGTTTGGGGGGGCCATCGATGAGCAGTTCTTC. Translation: CASSLFGGAIDEQFF.

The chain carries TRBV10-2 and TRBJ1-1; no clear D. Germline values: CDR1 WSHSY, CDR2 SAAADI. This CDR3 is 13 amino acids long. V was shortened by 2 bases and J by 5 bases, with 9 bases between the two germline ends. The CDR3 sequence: CASSEVVGTEAFF. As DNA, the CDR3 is TGCGCCAGCAGTGAGGTGGTGGGTACTGAAGCTTTCTTT.

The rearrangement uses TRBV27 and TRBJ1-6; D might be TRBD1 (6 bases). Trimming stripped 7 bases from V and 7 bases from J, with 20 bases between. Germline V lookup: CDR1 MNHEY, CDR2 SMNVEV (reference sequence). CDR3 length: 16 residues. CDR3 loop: CASTSSQGSWNSPLHF. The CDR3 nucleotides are TGTGCCAGCACCTCTAGCCAGGGGAGCTGGAATTCACCCCTCCACTTT.

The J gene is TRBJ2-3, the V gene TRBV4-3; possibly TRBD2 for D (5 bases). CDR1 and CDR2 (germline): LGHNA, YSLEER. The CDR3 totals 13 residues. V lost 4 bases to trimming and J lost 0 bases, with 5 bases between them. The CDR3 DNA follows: TGCGCCAGCAGCCCGGGGAGCACAGATACGCAGTATTTT. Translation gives CASSPGSTDTQYF.

The CDR3 is CASSPDRYNEQFF. The CDR3 nucleotides are TGTGCCAGCAGCCCGGACAGGTACAATGAGCAGTTCTTC. The chain combines TRBV7-2 with TRBJ2-1; 7 bases line up with TRBD1. The CDR3 covers 13 residues. Germline V CDR1 and CDR2: SGHTA, FQGNSA. Trimming took 5 bases from V and 4 from J; bases not matched to a gene: 2.

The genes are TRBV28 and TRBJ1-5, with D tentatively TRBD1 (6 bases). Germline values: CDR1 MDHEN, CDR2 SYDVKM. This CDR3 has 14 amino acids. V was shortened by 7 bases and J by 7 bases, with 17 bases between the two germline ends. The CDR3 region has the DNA TGTGCCAGCACCCCCCCTGGGGGGCAGCAGCCCCAGCATTTT. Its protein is CASTPPGGQQPQHF.

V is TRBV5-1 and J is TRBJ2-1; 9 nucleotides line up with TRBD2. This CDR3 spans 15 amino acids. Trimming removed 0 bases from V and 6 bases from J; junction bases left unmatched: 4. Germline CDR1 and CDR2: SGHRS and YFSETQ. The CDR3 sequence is CASSLAAGGPNEQFF. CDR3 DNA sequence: TGCGCCAGCAGCTTGGCCGCGGGGGGGCCCAATGAGCAGTTCTTC.

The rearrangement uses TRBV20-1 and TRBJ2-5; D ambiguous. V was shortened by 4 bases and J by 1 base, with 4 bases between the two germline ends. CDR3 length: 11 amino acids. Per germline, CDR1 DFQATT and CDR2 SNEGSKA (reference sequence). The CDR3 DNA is TGCAGTGCTAATATCCAAGAGACCCAGTACTTC. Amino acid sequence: CSANIQETQYF.

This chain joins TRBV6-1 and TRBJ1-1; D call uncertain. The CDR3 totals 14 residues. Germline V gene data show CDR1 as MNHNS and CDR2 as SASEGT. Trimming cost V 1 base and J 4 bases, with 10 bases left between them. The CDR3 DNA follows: TGTGCCAGCAGTGAAGGGTACGGGCTCACTGAAGCTTTCTTT. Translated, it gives CASSEGYGLTEAFF.

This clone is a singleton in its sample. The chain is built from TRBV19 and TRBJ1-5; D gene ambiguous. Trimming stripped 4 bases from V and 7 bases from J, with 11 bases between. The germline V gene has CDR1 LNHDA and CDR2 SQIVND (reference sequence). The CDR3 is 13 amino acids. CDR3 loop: CASSSGPGQPQHF. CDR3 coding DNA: TGTGCCAGTAGTAGCGGACCGGGCCAGCCCCAGCATTTT.

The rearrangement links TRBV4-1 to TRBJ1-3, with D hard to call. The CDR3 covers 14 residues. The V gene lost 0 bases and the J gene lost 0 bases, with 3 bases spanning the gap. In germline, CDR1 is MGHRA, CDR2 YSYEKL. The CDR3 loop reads CASSQEYSGNTIYF. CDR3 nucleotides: TGCGCCAGCAGCCAAGAATACTCTGGAAACACCATATATTTT.

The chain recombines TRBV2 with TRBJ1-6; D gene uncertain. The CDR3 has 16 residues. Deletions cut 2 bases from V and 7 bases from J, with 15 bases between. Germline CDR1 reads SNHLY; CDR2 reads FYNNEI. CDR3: CASSEWRGPTNSPLHF. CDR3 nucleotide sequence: TGTGCCAGCAGTGAATGGCGAGGTCCCACGAATTCACCCCTCCACTTT.

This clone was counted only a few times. CDR3 region: CASSPIRGRGNTIYF. The CDR3 bases are TGTGCCAGCAGCCCAATCAGGGGGCGCGGGAACACCATATATTTT. The gene calls are TRBV11-2 and TRBJ1-3, with TRBD1 matching 8 bases. This CDR3 has 15 residues. After removal of 5 bases from V and 7 bases from J, the junction contained 10 bases not matched to a gene. Germline loops: CDR1 SGHAT, CDR2 FQNNGV.